Below, 32 T cell receptor beta chains from the same sample are listed, as sequenced in a study of T-cell memory formation after mild COVID-19. TCRdb reanalysed the 5' RACE reads using MiXCR and keeps one entry per CDR3 protein. The sample consists of some 64,000 distinct CDR3 sequences, about a tenth of them appearing once. The specimen sequenced was PBMCs or a T cell subset sorted from them (not recorded which). The receptors shown here come from a man younger than 30 who had mild COVID-19 (a few samples of this study predate the infection). Cell type and time point are not known.

This clonotype was picked up a small number of times. The chain combines TRBV15 with TRBJ2-2; perhaps TRBD2 as D (5 bases). The V end was cut by 1 base, the J end by 5 bases, with 17 bases between. The CDR3 contains 17 residues. Germline loops: CDR1 LNHNV, CDR2 YYDKDF (reference sequence). The CDR3 here is CATSRGWRVGGTGELFF. The CDR3 DNA reads TGTGCCACCAGCAGAGGATGGCGGGTGGGTGGAACCGGGGAGCTGTTTTTT.

This clonotype was seen repeatedly, ten times or more. The chain uses TRBV3-1 and TRBJ2-7, with TRBD2 as a possible D gene (7 bases). Trimming shortened V by 4 bases and J by 3 bases, and 22 bases separated the two germline ends. In germline, CDR1 is LGHDT, CDR2 YNNKEL (reference sequence). The length of the CDR3 is 17 residues. CDR3 amino acids: CASSPEIGKGGYYEQYF. CDR3 DNA sequence: TGTGCCAGCAGCCCCGAGATCGGAAAGGGGGGGTACTACGAGCAGTACTTC.

The rearrangement uses TRBV24-1 and TRBJ1-2; the match to TRBD1 covers 8 bases. After removal of 12 bases from V and 3 bases from J, the junction contained 14 bases not matched to a gene. Germline V lookup: CDR1 KGHDR, CDR2 SFDVKD. This CDR3 comprises 15 residues. DNA for the CDR3: TGTGCCTCCCCACCCCCAGCACAGGGGGACTATGGCTACACCTTC. Translation: CASPPPAQGDYGYTF.

This clonotype was counted between two and nine times. This chain uses TRBV3-1 with TRBJ1-6; possibly TRBD1 for D (6 bases). The CDR3 runs 12 residues. Trimming pared 4 bases from V and 13 bases from J, leaving 11 bases between. Germline CDR1 is LGHDT and CDR2 is YNNKEL (reference sequence). The CDR3 DNA sequence: TGTGCCAGCAGCCCCCAGGGGTTTCCCCTCCACTTT. It specifies CASSPQGFPLHF. Full variable domain (remainder filled in from reference TRBV3-1 and TRBJ1-6): DTAVSQTPKYLVTQMGNDKSIKCEQNLGHDTMYWYKQDSKKFLKIMFSYNNKELIINETVPNRFSPKSPDKAHLNLHINSLELGDSAVYFCASSPQGFPLHFGNGTRLTVT.

This clonotype was found a few times. The chain links TRBV18 to TRBJ2-1, with TRBD1 matching 11 bases. J was trimmed by 4 bases and V by 6 bases; bases with no gene match: 5. CDR1 KGHSH and CDR2 LQKENI come from the germline V gene. The CDR3 spans 15 residues. DNA of the CDR3: TGTGCCAGCTCGCAAGGGACAGGGGGTTACAATGAGCAGTTCTTC. Translation gives CASSQGTGGYNEQFF.

This clonotype came up many times. The chain employs TRBV14 and TRBJ2-1; D is possibly TRBD2 (6 bases). Germline V CDR1 and CDR2: SGHDN, FVKESK. The length of the CDR3 is 14 residues. V lost 6 bases and J lost 9, with 18 bases in between. CDR3: CASSSGEGYGEQFF. The CDR3 DNA is TGTGCCAGCAGTTCGGGAGAAGGGTACGGTGAGCAGTTCTTC.

V and J are TRBV20-1 and TRBJ1-5; tentative D call: TRBD1 (5 bases). The CDR3 consists of 13 residues. Germline V gene lookup returns CDR1 DFQATT and CDR2 SNEGSKA (reference sequence). The germline V and J ends were trimmed by 6 bases and 7 bases, with 16 bases remaining between them. CDR3 protein: CSATWGGSQPQHF. The CDR3 coding sequence is TGCAGTGCAACATGGGGGGGGAGCCAGCCCCAGCATTTT.

The table lists this clonotype with a few counts. The V gene is TRBV6-6, the J gene TRBJ1-2; D call uncertain. The V gene lost 7 bases and the J gene lost 4 bases, with 13 bases spanning the gap. This CDR3 is 13 amino acids long. The germline CDR1 and CDR2 sequences are MNHNY and SVGAGI (reference sequence). CDR3 DNA sequence: TGTGCCAGCAAGGGCACCAAGGGCTATGGCTACACCTTC. Its translation is CASKGTKGYGYTF.

The table lists this clonotype with many counts. The chain links TRBV20-1 to TRBJ1-1, with 7 bases aligning to TRBD1. V lost 5 bases, J lost 9 bases, and 9 bases stayed unmatched. The CDR3 has 12 residues. Germline V gives CDR1 DFQATT, CDR2 SNEGSKA (reference sequence). The chain's CDR3 is CSAYRQGLKAFF. The CDR3 nucleotides read TGCAGTGCTTATCGACAGGGACTGAAAGCTTTCTTT.

CDR3 in DNA: TGTGCCAGCAGTCCAAGCGGCACAGATACGCAGTATTTT. Protein: CASSPSGTDTQYF. The chain joins TRBV2 to TRBJ2-3; no definite D call. The CDR3 has 13 residues. Germline V gene sequence: CDR1 SNHLY, CDR2 FYNNEI. Trimming shortened V by 5 bases and J by 1 base, and 7 bases separated the two germline ends.

This clonotype was seen repeatedly, ten times or more. This chain connects TRBV12-3 or TRBV12-4 to TRBJ2-5; a weak D match, TRBD1 (5 bases). The CDR3 has 13 residues. V shed 5 bases and J shed 5 bases, with 12 bases lying between them. The chain's CDR3 is CASSRTFPETQYF. The CDR3, as DNA: TGTGCCAGCAGTCGGACATTTCCCGAGACCCAGTACTTC.

Turning to this clonotype: The germline gene is not matched at one end of the junction; a read error may be the cause. The V and J genes are TRBV4-2 and TRBJ2-1, with 12 bases identical to TRBD2. The germline gives CDR1 LGHNA, CDR2 YNFKEQ. The CDR3 has 14 residues. This CDR3 reads CDSSQDLRLAGANF. The CDR3 DNA is TGTGACAGCAGCCAAGATCTGCGACTAGCGGGGGCCAACTTC.

The CDR3 DNA is TGCAGTGCTAGCCACGACTACAAAGAGACCCAGTACTTC. Translated: CSASHDYKETQYF. V gene TRBV20-1 combines with J gene TRBJ2-5; possible D gene TRBD2, 5 bases. The ends were cut back, 3 bases at V and 3 bases at J, with 11 bases in the middle. Germline V CDR1 and CDR2: DFQATT, SNEGSKA (reference sequence). This CDR3 is 13 amino acids long.

This clonotype came up a few times. V and J are TRBV10-3 and TRBJ2-3; D remains ambiguous. V lost 6 bases, J lost 4 bases, and 8 bases lay in between. CDR3 length: 12 amino acids. The germline gives CDR1 ENHRY, CDR2 SYGVKD. The CDR3 bases are TGTGCCATCAGGGGAACGCCAGATACGCAGTATTTT. Translated, it gives CAIRGTPDTQYF.

This chain uses TRBV10-1 with TRBJ2-1, with 11 bases fitting TRBD1. The V gene's germline CDR1 is WNHNN and CDR2 SYGVQD (reference sequence). This CDR3 is 14 amino acids long. Trimming took 7 bases from V and 7 from J; bases not matched to a gene: 6. The CDR3: CASMTGQGGNEQFF. In DNA form, the CDR3 reads TGCGCCAGCATGACGGGACAGGGGGGAAATGAGCAGTTCTTC.

This clonotype has ten or more counts. Here the CDR3 DNA reads TGCGCCAGCAGCTTGGGACAGGGGGACTATGGCTACACCTTC. The encoded protein is CASSLGQGDYGYTF. The rearrangement uses TRBV5-1 and TRBJ1-2; the match to TRBD1 covers 9 bases. The CDR3 is 14 amino acids. Trimming cost V 0 bases and J 3 bases; bases outside gene matches: 0. Germline CDR1 is SGHRS and CDR2 is YFSETQ.

This clonotype was counted many times. The CDR3 protein is CASSPGLAGSTDTQYF. DNA of the CDR3: TGTGCCAGCAGTCCCGGACTAGCGGGTAGCACAGATACGCAGTATTTT. This chain links TRBV12-3 or TRBV12-4 with TRBJ2-3; the match to TRBD2 covers 11 bases. This CDR3 has 16 residues. V shed 5 bases, J shed 0 bases, and the junction held 4 bases outside the gene matches.

The gene calls are TRBV7-2 and TRBJ1-2; D remains ambiguous. The V gene lost 2 bases and the J gene lost 2 bases, with 9 bases spanning the gap. The CDR3 has 14 residues. The germline CDR1 and CDR2 sequences are SGHTA and FQGNSA. CDR3 nucleotides: TGTGCCAGCAGCTTATCCGGGCTCAACTATGGCTACACCTTC. Translation gives CASSLSGLNYGYTF. Based on the CDR3 plus reference TRBV7-2 and TRBJ1-2, the full variable domain is GAGVSQSPSNKVTEKGKDVELRCDPISGHTALYWYRQSLGQGLEFLIYFQGNSAPDKSGLPSDRFSAERTGGSVSTLTIQRTQQEDSAVYLCASSLSGLNYGYTFGSGTRLTVV.

This clonotype has only a few counts. The chain combines TRBV20-1 with TRBJ1-4; D perhaps matches TRBD1 (5 bases). The CDR3 extends over 13 amino acids. The V end lost 4 bases, the J end lost 7 bases, and 13 bases lay between the germline ends. CDR1 and CDR2 (germline): DFQATT, SNEGSKA (reference sequence). CDR3: CSAITTGGEKLFF. The CDR3 DNA is TGCAGTGCTATCACAACTGGGGGTGAAAAACTGTTTTTT.

The chain has TRBV10-3 and TRBJ2-7; a weak D match, TRBD2 (5 bases). The CDR3 extends over 15 amino acids. V was cut by 2 bases and J by 7 bases, with 18 bases left in between. Germline lookup yields CDR1 ENHRY and CDR2 SYGVKD. CDR3 DNA: TGTGCCATCAGTGAGCTCGCCGCGGCTGGGAGAGAGCAGTACTTC. Translating gives CAISELAAAGREQYF.

This clonotype was seen a handful of times. The chain recombines TRBV12-3 or TRBV12-4 with TRBJ2-2; D unclear. V was shortened by 9 bases and J by 8 bases, with 13 bases between the two germline ends. There are 12 residues in the CDR3. The DNA of the CDR3 is TGTGCCAGTCCCGGATTTTCTGGGGAGCTGTTTTTT. The encoded protein is CASPGFSGELFF.

This clonotype was observed a handful of times. The chain joins TRBV19 to TRBJ2-5, with 9 bases lining up with TRBD2. The trim removed 1 base at V and 2 bases at J, leaving 5 bases unmatched. Germline V CDR1 and CDR2: LNHDA, SQIVND (reference sequence). The CDR3 runs to 16 residues. This chain's CDR3 is CASSIVGSGGQETQYF. The CDR3 DNA sequence: TGTGCCAGTAGTATAGTGGGTAGCGGGGGACAAGAGACCCAGTACTTC. The entire variable domain, with the rest obtained from reference TRBV19 and TRBJ2-5, is as follows: DGGITQSPKYLFRKEGQNVTLSCEQNLNHDAMYWYRQDPGQGLRLIYYSQIVNDFQKGDIAEGYSVSREKKESFPLTVTSAQKNPTAFYLCASSIVGSGGQETQYFGPGTRLLVL.

The chain carries TRBV5-1 and TRBJ1-1, with 9 bases identical to TRBD1. V shed 3 bases, J shed 5 bases, and the junction held 5 bases outside the gene matches. Looked up from germline, CDR1 is SGHRS and CDR2 is YFSETQ. The CDR3 has 14 residues. CDR3 loop: CASSWTGDVTEAFF. The CDR3 DNA sequence: TGCGCCAGCAGCTGGACAGGGGACGTTACTGAAGCTTTCTTT.

The chain recombines TRBV20-1 with TRBJ1-1; D may be TRBD1 (5 bases). The CDR3 is 14 residues long. The V end was cut by 2 bases, the J end by 4 bases, with 14 bases between. The V gene's germline CDR1 is DFQATT and CDR2 SNEGSKA (reference sequence). The CDR3 spells CSARRRGPSTEAFF. CDR3 DNA sequence: TGCAGTGCTAGACGGCGGGGCCCGAGCACTGAAGCTTTCTTT.

This clonotype was seen once. The rearrangement joins TRBV19 to TRBJ1-1; TRBD1 might be the D (6 bases). V gave up 10 bases and J gave up 5 bases, with 17 bases separating them. This CDR3 is 13 amino acids long. From germline, CDR1 is LNHDA and CDR2 SQIVND (reference sequence). CDR3 DNA sequence: TGTGCCACTTCGTTTCAGGGGAAAACTGAAGCTTTCTTT. Translating it yields CATSFQGKTEAFF.

In its sample, this clonotype was seen a few times. The gene calls are TRBV6-5 and TRBJ1-1, with D unclear. The CDR3 covers 16 residues. The germline V and J ends were trimmed by 1 base and 1 base, with 13 bases remaining between them. Germline V lookup: CDR1 MNHEY, CDR2 SVGAGI. In DNA, the CDR3 is TGTGCCAGCAGTTACTTCTCGGTAGGTGCGAACACTGAAGCTTTCTTT. Amino acids: CASSYFSVGANTEAFF.

V usage is TRBV7-2 and J usage is TRBJ2-3; 7 bases map to TRBD1. V lost 2 bases, J lost 4 bases, and 3 bases stayed unmatched. Germline V gives CDR1 SGHTA, CDR2 FQGNSA. This CDR3 is 14 amino acids long. Here the CDR3 reads CASSLRGHPDTQYF. In DNA, the CDR3 is TGTGCCAGCAGCTTAAGGGGGCACCCAGATACGCAGTATTTT. Full variable domain (rest looked up from reference TRBV7-2 and TRBJ2-3): GAGVSQSPSNKVTEKGKDVELRCDPISGHTALYWYRQSLGQGLEFLIYFQGNSAPDKSGLPSDRFSAERTGGSVSTLTIQRTQQEDSAVYLCASSLRGHPDTQYFGPGTRLTVL.

The table lists this clonotype with a few counts. The chain couples TRBV6-5 to TRBJ1-2, with TRBD1 as a possible D gene (6 bases). Looked up from germline, CDR1 is MNHEY and CDR2 is SVGAGI. The V end lost 10 bases, the J end lost 6 bases, and 21 bases lay between the germline ends. This CDR3 contains 14 residues. The CDR3 region is CATRLIQGSDGYTF. The CDR3 DNA reads as TGTGCCACCCGTCTTATACAGGGATCTGATGGCTACACCTTC.

Only a few counts were recorded for this clonotype. V usage is TRBV6-5 and J usage is TRBJ1-1; no clear D. The CDR3 extends over 14 amino acids. Trimming removed 0 bases from V and 8 bases from J, with 13 bases in between. Germline lookup yields CDR1 MNHEY and CDR2 SVGAGI. Written as DNA, the CDR3 is TGTGCCAGCAGTTACTCGAGCCGGGAATACGAAGCTTTCTTT. Amino acid sequence: CASSYSSREYEAFF.

The table lists this clonotype with many counts. V usage is TRBV6-2 or TRBV6-3 and J usage is TRBJ2-1; 11 bases align to TRBD2. The V gene's germline CDR1 is MNHEY and CDR2 SVGEGT. Unmatched junction bases numbered 14, after V lost 2 bases and J lost 5 bases. This CDR3 spans 19 amino acids. CDR3 coding DNA: TGTGCCAGCAGTTACATACTCCGCCCGACTAGCGGGGCAAACAATGAGCAGTTCTTC. Protein product: CASSYILRPTSGANNEQFF.

This chain joins TRBV5-1 and TRBJ2-5, with TRBD1 matching 7 bases. CDR3 length equals 15 residues. The germline V gene encodes CDR1 SGHRS and CDR2 YFSETQ. The V segment lost 0 bases and the J segment 4 bases; nucleotides outside the gene matches: 6. DNA for the CDR3: TGCGCCAGCAGCTTGGGGAACAGGGGATCAGAGACCCAGTACTTC. Translating it yields CASSLGNRGSETQYF.

This clonotype was seen a few times. This chain connects TRBV20-1 to TRBJ2-7; D may correspond to TRBD1 or TRBD2 (5 bases each). The CDR3 length is 13 residues. The V gene lost 6 bases and the J gene lost 0 bases, with 12 bases spanning the gap. The germline gives CDR1 DFQATT, CDR2 SNEGSKA (reference sequence). The CDR3 coding sequence is TGCAGTGCGGGGGACGGATACTCCTACGAGCAGTACTTC. This sequence encodes CSAGDGYSYEQYF.